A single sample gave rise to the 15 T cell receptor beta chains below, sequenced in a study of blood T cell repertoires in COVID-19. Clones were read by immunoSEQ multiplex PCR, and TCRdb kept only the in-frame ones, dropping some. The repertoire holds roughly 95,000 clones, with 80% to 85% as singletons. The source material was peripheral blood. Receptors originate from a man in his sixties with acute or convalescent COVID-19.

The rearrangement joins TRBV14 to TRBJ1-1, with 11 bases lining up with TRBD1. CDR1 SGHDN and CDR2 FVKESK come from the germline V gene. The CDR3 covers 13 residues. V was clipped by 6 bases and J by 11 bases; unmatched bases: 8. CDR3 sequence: CASSQWDRGFAFF. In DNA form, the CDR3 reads TGTGCCAGCAGTCAATGGGACAGGGGGTTCGCTTTCTTT.

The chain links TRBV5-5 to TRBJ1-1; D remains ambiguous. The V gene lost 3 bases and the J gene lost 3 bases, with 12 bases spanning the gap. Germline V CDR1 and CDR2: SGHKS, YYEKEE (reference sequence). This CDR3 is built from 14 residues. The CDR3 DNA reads TGTGCCAGCAGCTCCCGACTTGGATACACTGAAGCTTTCTTT. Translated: CASSSRLGYTEAFF.

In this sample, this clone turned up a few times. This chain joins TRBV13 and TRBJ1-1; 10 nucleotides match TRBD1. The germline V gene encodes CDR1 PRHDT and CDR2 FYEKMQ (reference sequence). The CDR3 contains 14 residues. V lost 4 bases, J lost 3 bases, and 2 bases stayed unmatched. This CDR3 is CASSYGTGDTEAFF. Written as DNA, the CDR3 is TGTGCCAGCAGCTATGGGACAGGGGACACTGAAGCTTTCTTT.

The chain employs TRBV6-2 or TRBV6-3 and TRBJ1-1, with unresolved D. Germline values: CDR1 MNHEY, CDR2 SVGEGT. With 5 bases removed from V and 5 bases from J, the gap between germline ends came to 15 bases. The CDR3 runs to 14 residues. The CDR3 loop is CASSSLRPGTEAFF. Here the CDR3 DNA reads TGTGCCAGCAGTAGCCTCAGGCCGGGGACTGAAGCTTTCTTT.

CDR3 amino acids: CASSPGQFQGLAGVPRETQYF. The CDR3 DNA is TGTGCCAGTAGTCCGGGACAGTTCCAAGGACTAGCGGGAGTACCCCGGGAGACCCAGTACTTC. The V gene is TRBV19, the J gene TRBJ2-5; 13 positions match TRBD2. The J segment lost 5 bases and the V segment lost 5 bases, leaving 23 bases of the junction unmatched. Germline V gene data show CDR1 as LNHDA and CDR2 as SQIVND (reference sequence). The CDR3 extends over 21 amino acids.

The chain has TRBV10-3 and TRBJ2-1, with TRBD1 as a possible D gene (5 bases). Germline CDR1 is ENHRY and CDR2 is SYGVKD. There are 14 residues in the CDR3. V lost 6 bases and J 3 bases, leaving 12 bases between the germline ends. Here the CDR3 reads CAISGQTIYNEQFF. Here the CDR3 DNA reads TGTGCCATCAGCGGACAAACAATCTACAATGAGCAGTTCTTC.

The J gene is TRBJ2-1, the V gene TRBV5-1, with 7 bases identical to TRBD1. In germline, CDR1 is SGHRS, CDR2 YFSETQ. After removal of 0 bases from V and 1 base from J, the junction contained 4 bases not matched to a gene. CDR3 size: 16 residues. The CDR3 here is CASSLGGGSSYNEQFF. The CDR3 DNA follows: TGCGCCAGCAGCTTGGGAGGGGGCAGTTCCTACAATGAGCAGTTCTTC.

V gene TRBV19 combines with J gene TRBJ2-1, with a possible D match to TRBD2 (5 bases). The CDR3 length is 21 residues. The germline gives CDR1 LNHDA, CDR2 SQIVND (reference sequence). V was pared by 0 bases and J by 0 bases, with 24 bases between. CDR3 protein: CASSIDRSWTSRSSSYNEQFF. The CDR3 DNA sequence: TGTGCCAGTAGTATAGATCGAAGTTGGACTTCCCGATCGAGCTCCTACAATGAGCAGTTCTTC.

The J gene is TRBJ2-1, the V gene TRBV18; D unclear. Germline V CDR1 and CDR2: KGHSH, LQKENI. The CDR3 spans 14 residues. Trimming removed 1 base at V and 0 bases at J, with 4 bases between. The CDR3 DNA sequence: TGTGCCAGCTCACCACTTAGCTCCTACAATGAGCAGTTCTTC. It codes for CASSPLSSYNEQFF. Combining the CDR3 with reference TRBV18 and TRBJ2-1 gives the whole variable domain NAGVMQNPRHLVRRRGQEARLRCSPMKGHSHVYWYRQLPEEGLKFMVYLQKENIIDESGMPKERFSAEFPKEGPSILRIQQVVRGDSAAYFCASSPLSSYNEQFFGPGTRLTVL.

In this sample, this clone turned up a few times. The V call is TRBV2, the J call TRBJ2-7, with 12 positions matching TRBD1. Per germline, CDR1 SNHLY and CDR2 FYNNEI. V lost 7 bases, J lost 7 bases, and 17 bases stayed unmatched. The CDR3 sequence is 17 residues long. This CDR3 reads CASTPLIPGQGAGEQYV. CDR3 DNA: TGTGCCAGCACCCCCCTAATCCCGGGACAGGGGGCTGGAGAGCAGTACGTC.

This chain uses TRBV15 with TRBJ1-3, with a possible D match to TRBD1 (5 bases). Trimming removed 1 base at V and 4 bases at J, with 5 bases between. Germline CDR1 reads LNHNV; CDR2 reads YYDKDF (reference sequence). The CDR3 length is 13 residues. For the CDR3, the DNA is TGTGCCACCAGCAGAGGACAGGGAAACACCATATATTTT. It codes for CATSRGQGNTIYF.

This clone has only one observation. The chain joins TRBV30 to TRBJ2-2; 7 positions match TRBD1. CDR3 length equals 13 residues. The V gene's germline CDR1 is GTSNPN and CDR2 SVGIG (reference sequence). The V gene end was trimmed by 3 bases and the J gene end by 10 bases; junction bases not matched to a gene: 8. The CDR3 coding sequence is TGTGCCTGGAGAAGACAGGGCGAGGAGGAGCTGTTTTTT. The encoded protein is CAWRRQGEEELFF.

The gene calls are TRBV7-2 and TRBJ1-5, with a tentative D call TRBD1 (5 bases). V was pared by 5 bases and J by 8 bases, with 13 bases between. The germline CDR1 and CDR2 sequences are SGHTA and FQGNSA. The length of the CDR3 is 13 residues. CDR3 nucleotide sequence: TGTGCCAGCAGCGCCTACCAGGGTGAGCCCCAGCATTTT. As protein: CASSAYQGEPQHF.

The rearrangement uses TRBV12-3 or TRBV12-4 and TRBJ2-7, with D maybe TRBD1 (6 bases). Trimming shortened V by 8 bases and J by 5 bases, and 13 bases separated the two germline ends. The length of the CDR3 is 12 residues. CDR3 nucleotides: TGTGCCAGCGGTCTTGGGGGCAACGAGCAGTACGTC. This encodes CASGLGGNEQYV.

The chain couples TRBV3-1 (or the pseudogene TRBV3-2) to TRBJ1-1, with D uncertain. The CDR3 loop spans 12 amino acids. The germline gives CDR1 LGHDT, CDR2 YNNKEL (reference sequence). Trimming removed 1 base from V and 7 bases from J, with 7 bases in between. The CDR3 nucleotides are TGTGCCAGCAGCCAAGGTCCCGGTGAAGCTTTCTTT. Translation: CASSQGPGEAFF.